The next 27 T cell receptor beta chains were all read from a single sample in a study of ipilimumab plus nivolumab after autologous stem cell transplantation. Sequencing used immunoSEQ multiplex PCR; TCRdb keeps in-frame clones, though not all of them. The sample carries over 35,000 clones, 80% to 95% recorded once. Here the sequenced sample was PBMCs, taken in a trial of ipilimumab plus nivolumab as post-transplant consolidation. The receptors here all came from a male donor with multiple myeloma.

Only a few counts were recorded for this clone. The rearrangement links TRBV2 to TRBJ1-1, with a weak D call TRBD1 (6 bases). The V gene's germline CDR1 is SNHLY and CDR2 FYNNEI. CDR3 length equals 14 residues. V gave up 7 bases and J gave up 8 bases, with 20 bases separating them. Here the CDR3 reads CASTALRQAGEAFF. The CDR3 region has the DNA TGTGCCAGCACGGCGCTAAGACAGGCTGGGGAAGCTTTCTTT.

The genes are TRBV5-6 and TRBJ2-7, with unresolved D. The CDR3 covers 13 residues. Germline CDR1 SGHDT, CDR2 YYEEEE. Trimming pared 1 base from V and 3 bases from J, leaving 8 bases between. The CDR3 DNA follows: TGTGCCAGCAGCTTGCGGACCAACTACGAGCAGTACTTC. Its protein product is CASSLRTNYEQYF.

This chain links TRBV30 with TRBJ2-3, with D possibly matching TRBD1 (5 bases). The V gene lost 2 bases and the J gene lost 1 base, with 10 bases spanning the gap. CDR3 length: 14 residues. Germline V gene sequence: CDR1 GTSNPN, CDR2 SVGIG (reference sequence). CDR3 region: CAWSLDIGTDTQYF. The CDR3, as DNA: TGTGCCTGGAGTTTGGACATAGGCACAGATACGCAGTATTTT.

The chain recombines TRBV28 with TRBJ2-1; D ambiguous. V dropped 5 bases and J dropped 8 bases, with 22 bases sitting between them. The germline gives CDR1 MDHEN, CDR2 SYDVKM. The CDR3 loop spans 16 amino acids. CDR3 sequence: CASSTNPGPRGDEQFF. The DNA for the CDR3 is TGTGCCAGCAGTACTAATCCGGGCCCCCGAGGCGATGAGCAGTTCTTC.

This chain connects TRBV14 to TRBJ1-1; D uncertain. The CDR3 covers 14 residues. V was shortened by 3 bases and J by 1 base, with 9 bases between the two germline ends. Germline V gene sequence: CDR1 SGHDN, CDR2 FVKESK. The CDR3 nucleotides are TGTGCCAGCAGCCAGAGTCACCCGAACACTGAAGCTTTCTTT. Translated: CASSQSHPNTEAFF.

The chain employs TRBV9 and TRBJ1-1, with D possibly being TRBD1 (6 bases). V gave up 0 bases and J gave up 2 bases, with 20 bases separating them. The CDR3 consists of 18 residues. Germline CDR1 reads SGDLS; CDR2 reads YYNGEE. CDR3 loop: CASSVGPAGTITNTEAFF. The CDR3, as DNA: TGTGCCAGCAGCGTAGGGCCGGCCGGGACAATCACAAACACTGAAGCTTTCTTT.

With regard to this clone: The junction and the germline gene differ at one end; a read error may be behind it. This sequence joins TRBV27 and TRBJ2-1; the match to TRBD1 covers 7 bases. This CDR3 has 15 residues. Per the germline V gene, CDR1 is MNHEY and CDR2 is SMNVEV (reference sequence). The CDR3 spells CASSPTGASYNGQFF. CDR3 DNA: TGTGCCAGCAGTCCCACAGGGGCCTCCTACAATGGGCAGTTCTTC.

This chain links TRBV19 with TRBJ2-7, with 7 bases fitting TRBD1. The CDR3 runs 15 residues. Germline V lookup: CDR1 LNHDA, CDR2 SQIVND (reference sequence). V shed 3 bases and J 3 bases; nucleotides not matched to a gene: 8. The CDR3 is CASSILRDSVYEQYF. The CDR3 nucleotides are TGTGCCAGTAGTATCCTCCGGGACAGTGTCTACGAGCAGTACTTC. Full variable domain (rest looked up from reference TRBV19 and TRBJ2-7): DGGITQSPKYLFRKEGQNVTLSCEQNLNHDAMYWYRQDPGQGLRLIYYSQIVNDFQKGDIAEGYSVSREKKESFPLTVTSAQKNPTAFYLCASSILRDSVYEQYFGPGTRLTVT.

This clone was observed a handful of times. The chain links TRBV7-8 to TRBJ1-2; a possible D gene is TRBD1 (6 bases). The CDR3 loop spans 13 amino acids. V lost 6 bases, J lost 2 bases, and 10 bases lay in between. From germline, CDR1 is SGHVS and CDR2 FQNEAQ. The CDR3 protein is CASSLQGNYGYTF. The CDR3 DNA sequence: TGTGCCAGCAGTTTGCAGGGGAACTATGGCTACACCTTC.

The chain links TRBV6-6 to TRBJ2-7, with 7 bases that match TRBD1. From germline, CDR1 is MNHNY and CDR2 SVGAGI (reference sequence). The CDR3 is made up of 14 amino acids. The trim removed 6 bases at V and 3 bases at J, leaving 8 bases unmatched. The CDR3 is CASRTTRQGYEQYF. Here the CDR3 DNA reads TGTGCCAGCAGAACCACGAGACAGGGCTACGAGCAGTACTTC.

This chain connects TRBV11-2 to TRBJ2-7; 10 bases are shared with TRBD1. CDR1 SGHAT and CDR2 FQNNGV come from the germline V gene. CDR3 size: 15 residues. After removal of 7 bases from V and 2 bases from J, the junction contained 8 bases not matched to a gene. The CDR3 region is CASTNTGTGAYEQYF. For the CDR3, the DNA is TGTGCCAGCACCAACACTGGGACAGGGGCCTACGAGCAGTACTTC.

A single count supports this clone. The chain recombines TRBV11-2 with TRBJ2-7, with 7 bases that match TRBD1. Germline CDR1 and CDR2: SGHAT and FQNNGV. Trimming took 5 bases from V and 0 from J; bases not matched to a gene: 10. This CDR3 is built from 16 residues. CDR3 DNA: TGTGCCAGCAGCCCCCAAGGGGGCCTAACCTCCTACGAGCAGTACTTC. Its translation: CASSPQGGLTSYEQYF.

The chain carries TRBV11-2 and TRBJ1-2, with a possible D match to TRBD1 (5 bases). Per the germline V gene, CDR1 is SGHAT and CDR2 is FQNNGV. The germline V and J ends were trimmed by 3 bases and 7 bases, with 15 bases remaining between them. The CDR3 has 14 amino acids. The CDR3 sequence is CASSLTFGGRGYTF. The CDR3 coding sequence is TGTGCCAGCAGCTTGACGTTTGGGGGACGTGGCTACACCTTC.

The chain has TRBV7-9 and TRBJ2-5; no clear D gene. V was shortened by 6 bases and J by 5 bases, with 13 bases between the two germline ends. The length of the CDR3 is 13 residues. The germline gives CDR1 SEHNR, CDR2 FQNEAQ (reference sequence). CDR3 in DNA: TGTGCCAGCAGTCATGGAATCCACGAGACCCAGTACTTC. Translated: CASSHGIHETQYF.

The CDR3 sequence is CASSTMGNTQYF. CDR3 DNA: TGTGCCAGCAGCACGATGGGGAATACGCAGTATTTT. The chain carries TRBV5-5 and TRBJ2-3; D remains ambiguous. Trimming removed 4 bases at V and 7 bases at J, with 10 bases between. Per the germline V gene, CDR1 is SGHKS and CDR2 is YYEKEE (reference sequence). The CDR3 has 12 residues.

The rearrangement joins TRBV6-5 to TRBJ2-2; D remains ambiguous. Germline V gene data show CDR1 as MNHEY and CDR2 as SVGAGI. Trimming left V 8 bases short and J 6 bases short, with 10 bases between. There are 12 residues in the CDR3. DNA of the CDR3: TGTGCCAGCTGTCGGGTCCCCGGGGAGCTGTTTTTT. It encodes CASCRVPGELFF.

Details on this clone: At the DNA level, this CDR3 is encoded by other sequences in the same sample as well. CDR3 bases: TGTGCCAGTAGTATCGGGGTCGATAGCAATCAGCCCCAGCATTTT. Translated, it gives CASSIGVDSNQPQHF. V and J are TRBV19 and TRBJ1-5, with D unresolved. CDR3 length equals 15 residues. V was shortened by 3 bases and J by 0 bases, with 9 bases between the two germline ends. Germline CDR1 and CDR2: LNHDA and SQIVND (reference sequence).

This clone was observed once. The V and J genes are TRBV27 and TRBJ1-6; possibly TRBD1 for D (5 bases). Per germline, CDR1 MNHEY and CDR2 SMNVEV (reference sequence). The CDR3 consists of 15 residues. Deletions cut 5 bases from V and 10 bases from J, with 18 bases between. In DNA, the CDR3 is TGTGCCAGCAGTCGTCCCCCCAGGGAGGGGTCACCCCTCCACTTT. This sequence encodes CASSRPPREGSPLHF.

V and J are TRBV2 and TRBJ2-4; no clear D gene. The CDR3 runs to 14 residues. The germline CDR1 and CDR2 sequences are SNHLY and FYNNEI. Trimming left V 0 bases short and J 1 base short, with 4 bases between. The DNA for the CDR3 is TGTGCCAGCAGTGAAGCAGGGGCCAAAAACATTCAGTACTTC. Amino acid sequence: CASSEAGAKNIQYF.

This clone occurred once. The genes are TRBV5-6 and TRBJ2-2, with D possibly matching TRBD2 (5 bases). The germline V gene has CDR1 SGHDT and CDR2 YYEEEE. V was trimmed by 1 base and J by 0 bases, leaving 19 bases between them. This CDR3 region has 19 residues. The CDR3: CASSLFGRLANSNTGELFF. The CDR3, as DNA: TGTGCCAGCAGCTTGTTTGGACGTTTAGCGAATTCGAACACCGGGGAGCTGTTTTTT.

The chain joins TRBV7-2 to TRBJ2-2, with D possibly being TRBD2 (5 bases). From germline, CDR1 is SGHTA and CDR2 FQGNSA. There are 14 residues in the CDR3. Trimming pared 3 bases from V and 7 bases from J, leaving 12 bases between. The CDR3 DNA reads as TGTGCCAGCAGCTTTGGACTCCTCGACGGGGAGCTGTTTTTT. As protein: CASSFGLLDGELFF.

This chain connects TRBV5-1 to TRBJ1-3; D is possibly TRBD1 (5 bases). The germline gives CDR1 SGHRS, CDR2 YFSETQ. Trimming left V 2 bases short and J 2 bases short, with 14 bases between. The CDR3 is made up of 16 amino acids. Written as DNA, the CDR3 is TGCGCCAGCAGCTTTTGGGGGATGGGAGCTGGAAACACCATATATTTT. It translates to CASSFWGMGAGNTIYF.

V and J are TRBV9 and TRBJ1-2; D perhaps matches TRBD1 (5 bases). V lost 0 bases and J lost 7, with 13 bases in between. CDR1 and CDR2 from the germline V gene are SGDLS and YYNGEE. CDR3 length: 14 amino acids. The CDR3 DNA is TGTGCCAGCAGCGTAGTACCAGGGCCGGGTGGCTACACCTTC. Translated, it gives CASSVVPGPGGYTF.

CDR3 bases: TGTGCCAGCATGTCAGGGGCCGGTTTCTTCTACGAGCAGTACTTC. Translated: CASMSGAGFFYEQYF. J is TRBJ2-7 and V is TRBV6-5, with a possible D match to TRBD1 (6 bases). CDR3 length: 15 residues. The germline CDR1 and CDR2 sequences are MNHEY and SVGAGI. Trimming removed 7 bases at V and 3 bases at J, with 19 bases between.

This chain uses TRBV18 with TRBJ1-5, with TRBD1 as a possible D gene (6 bases). The germline CDR1 and CDR2 sequences are KGHSH and LQKENI. This CDR3 has 15 amino acids. V was trimmed by 5 bases and J by 2 bases, leaving 13 bases between them. The CDR3: CASSKGGRGNQPQHF. The CDR3, as DNA: TGTGCCAGCTCAAAGGGGGGTCGGGGCAATCAGCCCCAGCATTTT. The full variable domain, its missing parts supplied by reference TRBV18 and TRBJ1-5, is NAGVMQNPRHLVRRRGQEARLRCSPMKGHSHVYWYRQLPEEGLKFMVYLQKENIIDESGMPKERFSAEFPKEGPSILRIQQVVRGDSAAYFCASSKGGRGNQPQHFGDGTRLSIL.

This sequence joins TRBV18 and TRBJ2-4, with D hard to call. Germline values: CDR1 KGHSH, CDR2 LQKENI. The CDR3 is made up of 16 amino acids. The V gene lost 3 bases and the J gene lost 3 bases, with 15 bases spanning the gap. CDR3 sequence reads: CASSPWTPTDKNIQYF. Written as DNA, the CDR3 is TGTGCCAGCTCACCGTGGACCCCGACGGACAAAAACATTCAGTACTTC.

V is TRBV27 and J is TRBJ2-1, with D possibly being TRBD2 (7 bases). Trimming took 8 bases from V and 9 from J, leaving 26 bases between them. Germline CDR1 and CDR2: MNHEY and SMNVEV (reference sequence). This CDR3 spans 16 amino acids. In DNA form, the CDR3 reads TGTGCCAGCGGACCTGCTATCGTTAAAGGGGGGGGTGAGCAGTTCTTC. Protein product: CASGPAIVKGGGEQFF.